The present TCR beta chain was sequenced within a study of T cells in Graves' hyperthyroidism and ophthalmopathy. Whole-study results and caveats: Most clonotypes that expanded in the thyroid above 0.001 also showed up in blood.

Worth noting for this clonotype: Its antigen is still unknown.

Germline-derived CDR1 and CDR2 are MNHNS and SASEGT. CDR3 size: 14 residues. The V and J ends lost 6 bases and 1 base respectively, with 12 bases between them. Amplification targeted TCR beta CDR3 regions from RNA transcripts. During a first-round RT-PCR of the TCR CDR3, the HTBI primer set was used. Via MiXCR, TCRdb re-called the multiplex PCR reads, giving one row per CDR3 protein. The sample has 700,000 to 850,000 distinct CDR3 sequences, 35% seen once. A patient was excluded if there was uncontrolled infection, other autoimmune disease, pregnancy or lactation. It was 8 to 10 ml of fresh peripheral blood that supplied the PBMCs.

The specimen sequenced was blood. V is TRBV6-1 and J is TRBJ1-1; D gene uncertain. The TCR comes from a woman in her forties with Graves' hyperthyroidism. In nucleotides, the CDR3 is TGTGCCAGCAGCCCCCAGTCGGGGAACACTGAAGCTTTCTTT. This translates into CASSPQSGNTEAFF.